Presented here are 21 T cell receptor beta chains from one specimen sequenced in a study of cytomegalovirus exposure and HLA in healthy donors. The study ran its PCR with 60 Vbeta and 13 Jbeta primers. The method was immunoSEQ multiplex PCR; TCRdb's version includes in-frame clones alone and lacks a portion of them. The sample has 150,000 to 200,000 clones, around 84% seen once. The specimen sequenced was PBMCs. The receptors come from a man younger than 35 in good health and CMV-seronegative.

This clone showed up just once. This chain connects TRBV9 to TRBJ2-1; no firm D call. The CDR3 length is 14 residues. CDR1 is SGDLS, CDR2 YYNGEE, per germline. V was trimmed by 3 bases and J by 7 bases, leaving 14 bases between them. In DNA form, the CDR3 reads TGTGCCAGCAGCGCAGAAAACTATTTGAATGAGCAGTTCTTC. Protein: CASSAENYLNEQFF.

The chain recombines TRBV9 with TRBJ1-1, with D hard to call. The CDR3 has 15 amino acids. Trimming took 4 bases from V and 0 from J, leaving 13 bases between them. The germline V gene encodes CDR1 SGDLS and CDR2 YYNGEE. CDR3 DNA sequence: TGTGCCAGCAGCCAGCCCCCGGGGATGAACACTGAAGCTTTCTTT. It encodes CASSQPPGMNTEAFF.

This clone has only a few counts. The genes are TRBV18 and TRBJ1-5; TRBD1 might be the D (5 bases). Germline values: CDR1 KGHSH, CDR2 LQKENI. The CDR3 spans 14 residues. The V gene lost 3 bases and the J gene lost 4 bases, with 10 bases spanning the gap. For the CDR3, the DNA is TGTGCCAGCTCACCTTGGGAGGGGAATCAGCCCCAGCATTTT. Translating gives CASSPWEGNQPQHF.

The chain employs TRBV6-5 and TRBJ1-1, with D uncertain. Germline V gene sequence: CDR1 MNHEY, CDR2 SVGAGI. The CDR3 length is 14 residues. V lost 0 bases and J 5 bases, leaving 10 bases between the germline ends. CDR3 sequence (DNA): TGTGCCAGCAGTTACTCGATAGCGGGTACTGAAGCTTTCTTT. It is translated as CASSYSIAGTEAFF.

The chain employs TRBV19 and TRBJ1-4; D not resolved. V was clipped by 3 bases and J by 8 bases, with 16 bases between them. Germline V gene lookup returns CDR1 LNHDA and CDR2 SQIVND (reference sequence). The CDR3 length is 15 residues. Here the CDR3 DNA reads TGTGCCAGTAGTATTTTGGGAGCCTTGGAGGAAAAACTGTTTTTT. It codes for CASSILGALEEKLFF.

The chain joins TRBV4-1 to TRBJ1-5; D perhaps matches TRBD1 (6 bases). Germline V gene lookup returns CDR1 MGHRA and CDR2 YSYEKL. CDR3 size: 17 residues. Trimming removed 1 base at V and 1 base at J, with 14 bases between. The CDR3 reads CASSQVEGVGSNQPQHF. DNA of the CDR3: TGCGCCAGCAGCCAAGTTGAGGGGGTTGGGAGCAATCAGCCCCAGCATTTT.

This rearrangement joins TRBV6-5 to TRBJ1-5, with TRBD1 matching 7 bases. The CDR3 is 14 residues long. V was pared by 6 bases and J by 4 bases, with 6 bases of the junction left unmatched. The germline gives CDR1 MNHEY, CDR2 SVGAGI. CDR3 nucleotides: TGTGCCAGCAGCCCTACAGGGGAGAATCAGCCCCAGCATTTT. Amino acids: CASSPTGENQPQHF.

The V and J genes are TRBV29-1 and TRBJ1-1; 8 bases map to TRBD1. The V gene's germline CDR1 is SQVTM and CDR2 ANQGSEA. J lost 5 bases, V lost 3 bases, and 5 bases had no gene match. CDR3 length equals 13 residues. The CDR3 protein is CSVDWDRTTEAFF. DNA for the CDR3: TGCAGCGTTGATTGGGACAGGACGACTGAAGCTTTCTTT.

The gene calls are TRBV27 and TRBJ2-2; D is perhaps TRBD1 (6 bases). Germline CDR1 and CDR2: MNHEY and SMNVEV (reference sequence). V lost 8 bases and J 6 bases, leaving 19 bases between the germline ends. This CDR3 is built from 15 residues. The CDR3 is CASGLQGLVAGELFF. In DNA form, the CDR3 reads TGTGCCAGCGGTCTTCAGGGGTTGGTAGCCGGGGAGCTGTTTTTT.

In DNA form, the CDR3 reads TGCGCCAGCAGCCTAACGGACCCAGGGGGCGGCTACACCTTC. As protein: CASSLTDPGGGYTF. The chain carries TRBV5-1 and TRBJ1-2, with TRBD1 identical over 8 bases. CDR1 and CDR2 (germline): SGHRS, YFSETQ. Unmatched junction bases numbered 10, after V lost 4 bases and J lost 8 bases. The CDR3 has 14 residues.

The chain has TRBV5-1 and TRBJ2-2; possibly TRBD1 for D (5 bases). Trimming shortened V by 0 bases and J by 7 bases, and 13 bases separated the two germline ends. The CDR3 is 15 amino acids. Germline values: CDR1 SGHRS, CDR2 YFSETQ. CDR3 residues: CASSLASGQGGELFF. DNA for the CDR3: TGCGCCAGCAGCTTGGCCTCAGGGCAGGGCGGGGAGCTGTTTTTT.

The chain is built from TRBV10-3 and TRBJ1-1; TRBD1 might be the D (6 bases). CDR1 and CDR2 (germline): ENHRY, SYGVKD. This CDR3 is 16 amino acids long. V was pared by 7 bases and J by 0 bases, with 18 bases between. DNA of the CDR3: TGTGCCATCACACCCAGGGGAGGGGGACTGAACACTGAAGCTTTCTTT. Protein product: CAITPRGGGLNTEAFF.

There are a few counts of this clone. V gene TRBV6-5 combines with J gene TRBJ1-6; D not certain. The ends were cut back, 6 bases at V and 13 bases at J, with 22 bases in the middle. Germline lookup yields CDR1 MNHEY and CDR2 SVGAGI. This CDR3 comprises 15 residues. The CDR3 loop is CASRDSGRAFGPLHF. CDR3 nucleotides: TGTGCCAGCAGAGATAGCGGTCGTGCCTTTGGGCCCCTCCACTTT.

The chain recombines TRBV13 with TRBJ2-3, with a possible D match to TRBD2 (5 bases). The CDR3 runs to 12 residues. Looked up from germline, CDR1 is PRHDT and CDR2 is FYEKMQ (reference sequence). V lost 4 bases, J lost 6 bases, and 8 bases lay in between. CDR3 amino acids: CASSSPGDTQYF. DNA for the CDR3: TGTGCCAGCAGCTCCCCGGGGGATACGCAGTATTTT.

This clone was seen more than once but under ten times. J is TRBJ2-7 and V is TRBV19, with 8 bases lining up with TRBD2. V shed 2 bases, J shed 3 bases, and the junction held 9 bases outside the gene matches. CDR1 LNHDA and CDR2 SQIVND come from the germline V gene (reference sequence). The CDR3 loop spans 16 amino acids. CDR3 sequence reads: CASSITISGKYYEQYF. The DNA of the CDR3 is TGTGCCAGTAGTATAACGATTAGCGGGAAATACTACGAGCAGTACTTC.

The V and J genes are TRBV11-3 and TRBJ1-4; D remains ambiguous. The CDR3 totals 12 residues. V lost 0 bases and J 14 bases, leaving 10 bases between the germline ends. The germline gives CDR1 SGHNT, CDR2 YENEEA. The CDR3 sequence is CASSLDGPHLFF. Written as DNA, the CDR3 is TGTGCCAGCAGCTTAGATGGCCCACATCTGTTTTTT.

As for this clone: One end of the junction varies from germline; a read error may be responsible. This chain connects TRBV7-9 to TRBJ2-3; weak D call: TRBD2 (6 bases). The CDR3 has 17 residues. In germline, CDR1 is SEHNR, CDR2 FQNEAQ (reference sequence). The CDR3 DNA is TGTTCCAGCAGCCCAGCTTTGGGCGGGATAAGCACAGATACGCAGTATTTT. This gives the protein CSSSPALGGISTDTQYF.

J is TRBJ1-4 and V is TRBV19; 10 bases align to TRBD1. The trim removed 9 bases at V and 7 bases at J, leaving 11 bases unmatched. The CDR3 is made up of 15 amino acids. In germline, CDR1 is LNHDA, CDR2 SQIVND (reference sequence). The CDR3 nucleotides read TGTGCCAGCGCTTGGGCGACAGGGGGCGGTGAAAAACTGTTTTTT. This encodes CASAWATGGGEKLFF.

This clone was recorded a few times. The V call is TRBV27, the J call TRBJ1-2, with 7 nucleotides matching TRBD1. This CDR3 is built from 15 residues. Germline assignment: CDR1 MNHEY and CDR2 SMNVEV (reference sequence). V was clipped by 4 bases and J by 5 bases; unmatched bases: 10. The DNA of the CDR3 is TGTGCCAGCAGTTCGCGCAGGGGGAATGAGTATGGCTACACCTTC. Amino acid sequence: CASSSRRGNEYGYTF.

The chain carries TRBV18 and TRBJ2-5; no clear D gene. Germline assignment: CDR1 KGHSH and CDR2 LQKENI. The length of the CDR3 is 12 residues. V was pared by 3 bases and J by 2 bases, with 4 bases between. This chain's CDR3 is CASSPYQETQYF. For the CDR3, the DNA is TGTGCCAGCTCACCTTATCAAGAGACCCAGTACTTC.

V and J are TRBV28 and TRBJ2-5; D not resolved. The V end lost 5 bases, the J end lost 1 base, and 2 bases lay between the germline ends. This CDR3 comprises 11 residues. Germline V gives CDR1 MDHEN, CDR2 SYDVKM. The CDR3, as DNA: TGTGCCAGCAGTCTCCAAGAGACCCAGTACTTC. Its protein is CASSLQETQYF.